This T cell receptor beta chain was recovered during a study of cytomegalovirus exposure and HLA in healthy donors. On this clone itself: The target antigen is unknown.

Primers for the PCR totalled 60 Vbeta and 13 Jbeta. Measured with immunoSEQ multiplex PCR; TCRdb has only the in-frame clones, and not every one. Recorded for this sample: some 150,000 clones. Trimming stripped 4 bases from V and 6 bases from J, with 10 bases between. Germline CDR1 and CDR2: LGHNA and YSLEER. The CDR3 extends over 13 amino acids. The study's findings and limits: Associated with cytomegalovirus, according to the listing, were some 180 TCR beta chains. Sequencing had likely introduced a cluster of highly shared sequence variants as an artifact. For cytomegalovirus status, the classifier reportedly gave diagnoses with high specificity and sensitivity. A few of the chains that were CMV-associated were confirmed in vitro to be specific for CMV antigens.

Sequencing used PBMCs. This chain links TRBV4-3 with TRBJ2-1; D perhaps matches TRBD1 (5 bases). The sequence was collected from a woman aged 18 to 35 in good health and CMV-seronegative. Here the CDR3 DNA reads TGCGCCAGCAGCCCCGACAGAACCAATGAGCAGTTCTTC. Translating it yields CASSPDRTNEQFF.